These T cell receptor beta chains were read from a single sample in a study of T cells in Graves' hyperthyroidism and ophthalmopathy. MiXCR, run by TCRdb on the multiplex PCR reads, gives a single entry per CDR3 protein. The sample carries hundreds of thousands of distinct CDR3 sequences, approximately 20% recorded once. The specimen was blood. Receptors were obtained from a man aged 35-49 years with Graves' ophthalmopathy. Each CDR3 is given with its conserved first and last residue. The order of the fields is J gene, clone size, V gene, D gene, CDR3 DNA, CDR3 protein. A D gene is named only where the DNA matches it firmly. Clone size appears in some rows only: once, few, many, or a class for an expanded clone.

j_gene: TRBJ1-6; abundance: few; v_gene: TRBV18; d_gene: .; CDR3nt: TGTGCCAGCTCACCAAGTCAGGGGATTAATTCACCCCTCCACTTT; CDR3aa: CASSPSQGINSPLHF
j_gene: TRBJ2-1; abundance: .; v_gene: TRBV6-2/TRBV6-3; d_gene: .; CDR3nt: TGTGCCAGCAGTGTTCAGAGCAATGAGCAGTTCTTC; CDR3aa: CASSVQSNEQFF
j_gene: TRBJ2-7; abundance: few; v_gene: TRBV29-1; d_gene: .; CDR3nt: TGCAGCGTTGAAGATCCCGGAAGGGAAAGCTACGAGCAGTACTTC; CDR3aa: CSVEDPGRESYEQYF
j_gene: TRBJ2-7; abundance: few; v_gene: TRBV6-2/TRBV6-3; d_gene: TRBD1; CDR3nt: TGTGCCAGCAGGGGACAGGGGGGCACCTACGAGCAGTACTTC; CDR3aa: CASRGQGGTYEQYF
j_gene: TRBJ2-1; abundance: .; v_gene: TRBV7-9; d_gene: TRBD1; CDR3nt: TGTGCCAGCAGCTTTACAGGGGGCGCGGGGGAGCAGTTCTTC; CDR3aa: CASSFTGGAGEQFF
j_gene: TRBJ2-7; abundance: many; v_gene: TRBV11-2; d_gene: .; CDR3nt: TGTGCCAGCAGCTTACGCCCTAGCTACGAGCAGTACTTC; CDR3aa: CASSLRPSYEQYF
j_gene: TRBJ2-7; abundance: .; v_gene: TRBV6-1; d_gene: .; CDR3nt: TGTGCCAGCAGTGACAAGAGGTACGAGCAGTACTTC; CDR3aa: CASSDKRYEQYF
j_gene: TRBJ1-1; abundance: few; v_gene: TRBV7-7; d_gene: .; CDR3nt: TGTGCTAGCAGCTCCGGTTTTGGGACTGAAGCTTTCTTT; CDR3aa: CASSSGFGTEAFF
j_gene: TRBJ1-1; abundance: many; v_gene: TRBV5-1; d_gene: TRBD1; CDR3nt: TGCGCCAGCATGCTTTCAGGGGGCGTTACTGAAGCTTTCTTT; CDR3aa: CASMLSGGVTEAFF
j_gene: TRBJ2-3; abundance: few; v_gene: TRBV27; d_gene: .; CDR3nt: TGTGCCAGCAGTTTAATTAGCGGAAACACAGATACGCAGTATTTT; CDR3aa: CASSLISGNTDTQYF
j_gene: TRBJ1-1; abundance: few; v_gene: TRBV13; d_gene: .; CDR3nt: TGTGCCAGCAGCTTCGGGACGCCGTTTGAAGCTTTCTTT; CDR3aa: CASSFGTPFEAFF
j_gene: TRBJ1-6; abundance: once; v_gene: TRBV7-9; d_gene: .; CDR3nt: TGTGCCAGCAAAGGGAGGGTGGATTCACCCCTCCACTTT; CDR3aa: CASKGRVDSPLHF
j_gene: TRBJ2-3; abundance: .; v_gene: TRBV20-1; d_gene: .; CDR3nt: TGCAGTGCTAGAGACCCCGTTACAGGGGGGGGAACAGATACGCAGTATTTT; CDR3aa: CSARDPVTGGGTDTQYF
j_gene: TRBJ2-1; abundance: .; v_gene: TRBV2; d_gene: TRBD2; CDR3nt: TGTGCCAGCAGCCCAGGACTAGCCCAGCAGTTCTTC; CDR3aa: CASSPGLAQQFF
j_gene: TRBJ2-5; abundance: many; v_gene: TRBV6-1; d_gene: TRBD2; CDR3nt: TGTGCCAGCAGCCTCTTCGGCTCGAGCGGGGGAACGGAGACCCAGTACTTC; CDR3aa: CASSLFGSSGGTETQYF
j_gene: TRBJ2-1; abundance: many; v_gene: TRBV5-1; d_gene: .; CDR3nt: TGCGCCAGCAGCCCCTTCGACGAAATTGGACAGTTCTTC; CDR3aa: CASSPFDEIGQFF
j_gene: TRBJ1-6; abundance: many; v_gene: TRBV28; d_gene: TRBD1; CDR3nt: TGTGCCAGCAGCCCTGGACAGGAGAATTCACCCCTCCACTTT; CDR3aa: CASSPGQENSPLHF
j_gene: TRBJ1-2; abundance: many; v_gene: TRBV5-1; d_gene: TRBD1; CDR3nt: TGCGCCAGCAGCTCCGGGACAGTAATCGGATACACCTTC; CDR3aa: CASSSGTVIGYTF
j_gene: TRBJ2-5; abundance: few; v_gene: TRBV7-9; d_gene: .; CDR3nt: TGTGCCAGCAGCCCCCCTAGCGCTCTGAAGACCCAGTACTTC; CDR3aa: CASSPPSALKTQYF
j_gene: TRBJ2-2; abundance: .; v_gene: TRBV5-1; d_gene: .; CDR3nt: TGCGCCAGCATGGCAGGACTTGTCACCGGGGAGCTGTTTTTT; CDR3aa: CASMAGLVTGELFF
j_gene: TRBJ2-3; abundance: .; v_gene: TRBV7-3; d_gene: .; CDR3nt: TGTGCCAGCAGACCCGGCCCGGGCCGGGATACGCAGTATTTT; CDR3aa: CASRPGPGRDTQYF
j_gene: TRBJ2-3; abundance: many; v_gene: TRBV5-6; d_gene: TRBD2; CDR3nt: TGTGCGGGGAGGGCAGGGTGGAGCACAGATACGCAGTATTTT; CDR3aa: CAGRAGWSTDTQYF
j_gene: TRBJ2-4; abundance: many; v_gene: TRBV28; d_gene: TRBD1; CDR3nt: TGTGCCAGCAACTCCCCCGGGACAGTCCTAGCCAAAAACATTCAGTACTTC; CDR3aa: CASNSPGTVLAKNIQYF
j_gene: TRBJ2-5; abundance: many; v_gene: TRBV7-2; d_gene: TRBD1; CDR3nt: TGTGCCAGCAGTTGGACAGGGGGATTAACAGAGACCCAGTACTTC; CDR3aa: CASSWTGGLTETQYF
j_gene: TRBJ2-5; abundance: few; v_gene: TRBV29-1; d_gene: .; CDR3nt: TGCAGCGTTTACAGGATGGGAGAGACCCAGTACTTC; CDR3aa: CSVYRMGETQYF
j_gene: TRBJ1-2; abundance: .; v_gene: TRBV20-1; d_gene: TRBD1; CDR3nt: TGCAGTGCTAGATCCCCAGGGTCTCGGGACAGCCAGAACTATGGCTACACCTTC; CDR3aa: CSARSPGSRDSQNYGYTF
j_gene: TRBJ2-1; abundance: .; v_gene: TRBV30; d_gene: TRBD1; CDR3nt: TGTGCCTGGAGTGTAATGGGGACAGGGCCAAATGAGCAGTTCTTC; CDR3aa: CAWSVMGTGPNEQFF
j_gene: TRBJ2-7; abundance: many; v_gene: TRBV28; d_gene: .; CDR3nt: TGTGCCAGCAGGCACCCAAGGACATTTTCCGAGCAGTACTTC; CDR3aa: CASRHPRTFSEQYF
j_gene: TRBJ2-1; abundance: .; v_gene: TRBV29-1; d_gene: .; CDR3nt: TGCAGCGCCGCGCGAGGAGCGGACAATGAGCAGTTCTTC; CDR3aa: CSAARGADNEQFF
j_gene: TRBJ2-5; abundance: few; v_gene: TRBV29-1; d_gene: TRBD1; CDR3nt: TGCAGCGCTGGTAACAGGGGGACCCAAGAGACCCAGTACTTC; CDR3aa: CSAGNRGTQETQYF
j_gene: TRBJ2-1; abundance: few; v_gene: TRBV9; d_gene: TRBD1; CDR3nt: TGTGCCAGCAGCTCCCGGACAGGGGCCAATGAGCAGTTCTTC; CDR3aa: CASSSRTGANEQFF
j_gene: TRBJ2-1; abundance: few; v_gene: TRBV7-3; d_gene: .; CDR3nt: TGTGCCAGCAGCTCCTACGGTAGTGAGCAGTTCTTC; CDR3aa: CASSSYGSEQFF
j_gene: TRBJ2-1; abundance: .; v_gene: TRBV4-3; d_gene: TRBD2; CDR3nt: TGCGCCAGCAGCCAACGACTAGCGGGAGGAGAGCAGTTCTTC; CDR3aa: CASSQRLAGGEQFF